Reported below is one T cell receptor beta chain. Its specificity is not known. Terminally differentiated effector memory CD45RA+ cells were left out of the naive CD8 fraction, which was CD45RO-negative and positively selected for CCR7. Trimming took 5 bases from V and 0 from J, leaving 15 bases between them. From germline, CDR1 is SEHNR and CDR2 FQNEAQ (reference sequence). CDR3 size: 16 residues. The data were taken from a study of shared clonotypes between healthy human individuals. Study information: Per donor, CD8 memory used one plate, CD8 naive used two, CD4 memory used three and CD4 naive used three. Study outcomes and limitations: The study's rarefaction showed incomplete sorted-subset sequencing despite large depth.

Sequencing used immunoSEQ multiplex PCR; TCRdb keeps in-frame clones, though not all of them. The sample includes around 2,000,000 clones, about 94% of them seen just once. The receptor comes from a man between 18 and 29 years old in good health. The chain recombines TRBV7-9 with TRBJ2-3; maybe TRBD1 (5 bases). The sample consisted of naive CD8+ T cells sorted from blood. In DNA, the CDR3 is TGTGCCAGCAGCCAATCACAGGATACTAGCACAGATACGCAGTATTTT. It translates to CASSQSQDTSTDTQYF.